This entry lists 23 T cell receptor beta chains sequenced from one sample in a study of T cells in Graves' hyperthyroidism and ophthalmopathy (dated by TCRdb to the late 2010s). Library prep was done by multiplex PCR. TCRdb names Illumina HiSeq 2000 as the instrument used. The TCR beta CDR3 regions were amplified from the RNA transcripts. For the first round of RT-PCR on the TCR CDR3, the HTBI primer set was used together with the Qiagen OneStep RT-PCR kit. TCRdb passed the public sequencing reads through fastp at Q25 and MiXCR, retaining productive beta sequences. Each CDR3 protein gets just one entry, which takes the most common genes and DNA from the rows behind it. Here the sample has a few hundred thousand distinct CDR3 sequences; about 15% occur a single time. The ten largest account for approximately 32% of the sample. The sequenced material came from blood. The source is a woman between 25 and 40 years old with Graves' hyperthyroidism.

This clonotype was recorded at least ten times. This chain connects TRBV30 to TRBJ2-3; D might be TRBD1 (7 bases). Germline values: CDR1 GTSNPN, CDR2 SVGIG (reference sequence). This CDR3 region has 15 residues. V was shortened by 4 bases and J by 6 bases, with 20 bases between the two germline ends. As DNA, the CDR3 is TGTGCCTGGACCCCAGGAGGGGGCATTCGTGATACGCAGTATTTT. Translation gives CAWTPGGGIRDTQYF.

J is TRBJ1-4 and V is TRBV6-1; D unclear. V lost 5 bases to trimming and J lost 8 bases, with 12 bases between them. The V gene's germline CDR1 is MNHNS and CDR2 SASEGT. There are 13 residues in the CDR3. In nucleotides, the CDR3 is TGTGCCAGCAGTCAGGTTCCGCGGGAAAAACTGTTTTTT. Translating gives CASSQVPREKLFF.

This clonotype was counted at least ten times. V is TRBV3-1 and J is TRBJ2-7; 8 bases agree with TRBD2. V was clipped by 1 base and J by 4 bases; unmatched bases: 12. In germline, CDR1 is LGHDT, CDR2 YNNKEL (reference sequence). This CDR3 comprises 17 residues. The CDR3 sequence is CASSQVMGGRFGYEQYF. CDR3 coding DNA: TGTGCCAGCAGCCAAGTTATGGGCGGGAGGTTCGGGTACGAGCAGTACTTC.

This clonotype was observed a handful of times. One junction end disagrees with the germline gene, perhaps due to a read error. V gene TRBV29-1 combines with J gene TRBJ2-1; D is perhaps TRBD2 (5 bases). CDR3 length: 10 amino acids. CDR1 is SQVTM and CDR2 is ANQGSEA in the germline V gene. CDR3 bases: TGCAGCGTTGAGGTGTTCGAGGAGGTCTTC. Its protein product is CSVEVFEEVF.

This CDR3 is CASRDSTNRKLFF. The CDR3 nucleotides read TGTGCCAGCCGGGACAGTACCAATCGAAAACTGTTTTTT. The chain employs TRBV12-3 or TRBV12-4 and TRBJ1-4; 7 nucleotides match TRBD1. V lost 8 bases and J lost 10; bases outside the gene matches: 10. The CDR3 length is 13 residues.

This chain uses TRBV10-3 with TRBJ2-3; 12 nucleotides match TRBD2. CDR1 and CDR2 from the germline V gene are ENHRY and SYGVKD. The junction had 2 bases not matched to a gene; V was cut back by 0 bases and J by 1 base. The CDR3 is made up of 17 amino acids. In DNA form, the CDR3 reads TGTGCCATCAGTGAGTCCCGACTAGCGGGAGGCACAGATACGCAGTATTTT. This sequence encodes CAISESRLAGGTDTQYF.

At least ten counts were recorded for this clonotype. The chain couples TRBV28 to TRBJ2-5; 10 bases are shared with TRBD2. Germline V gene sequence: CDR1 MDHEN, CDR2 SYDVKM. The V segment lost 5 bases and the J segment 1 base; nucleotides outside the gene matches: 7. This CDR3 has 16 amino acids. The CDR3 reads CASSAHPSGSQETQYF. The CDR3 coding sequence is TGTGCCAGCAGTGCCCACCCTAGCGGGAGCCAAGAGACCCAGTACTTC. Looking up the rest from reference TRBV28 and TRBJ2-5 gives the full variable domain: DVKVTQSSRYLVKRTGEKVFLECVQDMDHENMFWYRQDPGLGLRLIYFSYDVKMKEKGDIPEGYSVSREKKERFSLILESASTNQTSMYLCASSAHPSGSQETQYFGPGTRLLVL.

This clonotype was picked up many times. J is TRBJ1-6 and V is TRBV28; 9 nucleotides agree with TRBD1. The junction had 9 bases not matched to a gene; V was cut back by 3 bases and J by 9 bases. The germline gives CDR1 MDHEN, CDR2 SYDVKM. CDR3 length: 16 amino acids. Here the CDR3 reads CASSFWDRASSSPLHF. The DNA of the CDR3 is TGTGCCAGCAGTTTTTGGGACAGGGCGTCGAGTTCACCCCTCCACTTT.

At least ten counts were recorded for this clonotype. V and J are TRBV7-9 and TRBJ2-7, with TRBD2 identical over 9 bases. Trimming at V came to 1 base and at J to 0 bases, leaving 1 base not matched to a gene. The CDR3 extends over 15 amino acids. Germline values: CDR1 SEHNR, CDR2 FQNEAQ (reference sequence). The chain's CDR3 is CASSLVAGASYEQYF. CDR3 nucleotides: TGTGCCAGCAGCTTAGTAGCGGGAGCCTCCTACGAGCAGTACTTC. Supplemented by reference TRBV7-9 and TRBJ2-7, the full variable domain reads DTGVSQNPRHKITKRGQNVTFRCDPISEHNRLYWYRQTLGQGPEFLTYFQNEAQLEKSRLLSDRFSAERPKGSFSTLEIQRTEQGDSAMYLCASSLVAGASYEQYFGPGTRLTVT.

This clonotype was picked up many times. V gene TRBV6-1 combines with J gene TRBJ2-2; perhaps TRBD2 as D (6 bases). The CDR3 runs 16 residues. The V end was cut by 6 bases, the J end by 3 bases, with 17 bases between. Germline-derived CDR1 and CDR2 are MNHNS and SASEGT. For the CDR3, the DNA is TGTGCCAGCAGCTCCAAGGTGGCGGGGCACACCGGGGAGCTGTTTTTT. Translated, it gives CASSSKVAGHTGELFF.

This clonotype was seen ten or more times. The gene calls are TRBV2 and TRBJ1-1; maybe TRBD1 (5 bases). Germline CDR1 SNHLY, CDR2 FYNNEI. The CDR3 totals 14 residues. Trimming removed 7 bases from V and 0 bases from J, with 12 bases in between. The DNA for the CDR3 is TGTGCCAGCACCCAAGCAGGGATGAACACTGAAGCTTTCTTT. Amino acid sequence: CASTQAGMNTEAFF. Combining the CDR3 with reference TRBV2 and TRBJ1-1 gives the whole variable domain EPEVTQTPSHQVTQMGQEVILRCVPISNHLYFYWYRQILGQKVEFLVSFYNNEISEKSEIFDDQFSVERPDGSNFTLKIRSTKLEDSAMYFCASTQAGMNTEAFFGQGTRLTVV.

This clonotype showed up just a few times. The chain links TRBV7-6 to TRBJ2-1, with a tentative D call TRBD2 (6 bases). The CDR3 runs 17 residues. Germline values: CDR1 SGHVS, CDR2 FNYEAQ. Trimming shortened V by 1 base and J by 0 bases, and 13 bases separated the two germline ends. CDR3 protein: CASSLEVAESSYNEQFF. The CDR3 DNA sequence: TGTGCCAGCAGCTTAGAGGTAGCGGAAAGCTCCTACAATGAGCAGTTCTTC.

This clonotype was picked up many times. The CDR3 sequence is CSARDRLGVTEAFF. The CDR3 DNA reads as TGCAGTGCTAGAGATCGATTGGGGGTCACTGAAGCTTTCTTT. This chain uses TRBV20-1 with TRBJ1-1; D perhaps matches TRBD1 (5 bases). From germline, CDR1 is DFQATT and CDR2 SNEGSKA (reference sequence). This CDR3 has 14 residues. The V end was cut by 0 bases, the J end by 4 bases, with 12 bases between.

The chain employs TRBV5-5 and TRBJ2-7; D remains ambiguous. CDR3 length equals 13 residues. The germline V gene has CDR1 SGHKS and CDR2 YYEKEE (reference sequence). The V and J ends lost 4 bases and 2 bases respectively, with 10 bases between them. Here the CDR3 DNA reads TGTGCCAGCAGCGCCCCAGGCGCCTACGAGCAGTACTTC. Translated, it gives CASSAPGAYEQYF.

This clonotype appeared many times. The chain has TRBV24-1 and TRBJ1-5; D unresolved. The germline V gene encodes CDR1 KGHDR and CDR2 SFDVKD. Between the trimmed V and J ends, which lost 4 bases and 2 bases, there was a span of 11 bases. CDR3 length: 15 amino acids. CDR3 residues: CATSDRRTGNQPQHF. In nucleotides, the CDR3 is TGTGCCACCAGTGACCGGAGGACCGGCAATCAGCCCCAGCATTTT.

This clonotype was seen a handful of times. CDR3 nucleotide sequence: TGTGCCAGTAGGTCAAATAGGCGAAATTCACCCCTCCACTTT. Its translation: CASRSNRRNSPLHF. The J gene is TRBJ1-6, the V gene TRBV27; D unresolved. V lost 9 bases and J lost 7, with 16 bases in between. This CDR3 has 14 residues. The germline V gene has CDR1 MNHEY and CDR2 SMNVEV (reference sequence).

The CDR3 DNA reads as TGCGCCAGCAGCCTCCTAGCGGGAGCCAGCTCCTACGAGCAGTACTTC. As protein: CASSLLAGASSYEQYF. The J gene is TRBJ2-7, the V gene TRBV4-1, with 10 bases identical to TRBD2. The V and J ends lost 4 bases and 0 bases, in that order; junction bases with no gene match: 6. The germline V gene encodes CDR1 MGHRA and CDR2 YSYEKL. The CDR3 has 16 amino acids.

The V and J genes are TRBV29-1 and TRBJ2-7; the match to TRBD2 covers 14 bases. CDR3 size: 15 residues. Germline trimming cut 5 bases from V and 3 bases from J; bases unmatched to any gene: 6. Looked up from germline, CDR1 is SQVTM and CDR2 is ANQGSEA. The CDR3 loop is CSVKGTSGSVYEQYF. The CDR3 DNA is TGCAGCGTTAAGGGGACTAGCGGGAGCGTCTACGAGCAGTACTTC.

This clonotype was counted at least ten times. The CDR3 DNA sequence: TGTGCCAGCAGTCAGGGGAGACTAGGAGAGACCCAGTACTTC. Protein: CASSQGRLGETQYF. The chain uses TRBV11-2 and TRBJ2-5; D possibly uses TRBD1 or TRBD2 (6 bases each). Germline V CDR1 and CDR2: SGHAT, FQNNGV. V gave up 6 bases and J gave up 4 bases, with 15 bases separating them. The CDR3 totals 14 residues.

V is TRBV10-3 and J is TRBJ1-1; D is undetermined. Between the trimmed V and J ends, which lost 6 bases and 1 base, there was a span of 21 bases. Germline V gene sequence: CDR1 ENHRY, CDR2 SYGVKD. The CDR3 is made up of 17 amino acids. The CDR3 nucleotides read TGTGCCATCAGCCAAGGGCTCCTGCGAACATCGAACACTGAAGCTTTCTTT. It yields the protein CAISQGLLRTSNTEAFF.

This clonotype was recorded at least ten times. This chain joins TRBV20-1 and TRBJ1-1; 10 nucleotides align to TRBD1. V was pared by 6 bases and J by 1 base, with 11 bases of the junction left unmatched. The CDR3 covers 16 residues. Germline CDR1 and CDR2: DFQATT and SNEGSKA (reference sequence). Written as DNA, the CDR3 is TGCAGTGCCGAGGGGGGACAGGGGAGACGGAACACTGAAGCTTTCTTT. It yields the protein CSAEGGQGRRNTEAFF.

The CDR3 region is CASSLWREGTDTQYF. The CDR3, as DNA: TGTGCCAGCAGCTTGTGGCGGGAGGGCACAGATACGCAGTATTTT. V usage is TRBV13 and J usage is TRBJ2-3, with 8 positions matching TRBD2. CDR1 is PRHDT and CDR2 is FYEKMQ in the germline V gene (reference sequence). The length of the CDR3 is 15 residues. V was clipped by 3 bases and J by 1 base; unmatched bases: 3.

This clonotype has only a few counts. The chain has TRBV27 and TRBJ1-1; 8 nucleotides match TRBD1. There are 15 residues in the CDR3. V lost 6 bases to trimming and J lost 0 bases; unmatched junction nucleotides: 6. Germline CDR1 is MNHEY and CDR2 is SMNVEV (reference sequence). CDR3 sequence: CASRRPGQVNTEAFF. Written as DNA, the CDR3 is TGTGCCAGCAGACGTCCGGGACAGGTGAACACTGAAGCTTTCTTT.